Following are 16 T cell receptor beta chains from one sample sequenced in a study of T-cell reconstitution after alpha-beta-depleted transplantation in children. TCRbeta library preparation incorporated unique molecular identifiers. TCRdb itself ran the PCR reads through MiXCR, one entry per CDR3 protein. This table has 610,000 or so distinct CDR3 sequences, 27% appearing once. The sequencing used PBMCs, collected before TCRalphabeta/CD19-depleted stem cell transplant. The receptor set was obtained from a boy under three years old with Wiskott-Aldrich syndrome, due to receive a stem cell transplant.

The rearrangement links TRBV7-3 to TRBJ2-2; tentatively, D is TRBD1 (5 bases). V was trimmed by 5 bases and J by 6 bases, leaving 13 bases between them. This CDR3 is 14 amino acids long. Looked up from germline, CDR1 is SGHTA and CDR2 is FQGTGA. CDR3 nucleotide sequence: TGTGCCAGCAGCCCCCGTCAGGGCGCCGGGGAGCTGTTTTTT. Amino acid sequence: CASSPRQGAGELFF. The whole variable domain, filled in from reference TRBV7-3 and TRBJ2-2, reads GAGVSQTPSNKVTEKGKYVELRCDPISGHTALYWYRQSLGQGPEFLIYFQGTGAADDSGLPNDRFFAVRPEGSVSTLKIQRTERGDSAVYLCASSPRQGAGELFFGEGSRLTVL.

The genes are TRBV5-1 and TRBJ2-7; no definite D call. Germline V gives CDR1 SGHRS, CDR2 YFSETQ. The V end lost 2 bases, the J end lost 2 bases, and 8 bases lay between the germline ends. The length of the CDR3 is 13 residues. This chain's CDR3 is CASSFQLTYEQYF. As DNA, the CDR3 is TGCGCCAGCAGCTTCCAGCTCACCTACGAGCAGTACTTC.

Only a few counts were recorded for this clonotype. The rearrangement uses TRBV27 and TRBJ2-7; 12 nucleotides line up with TRBD1. V lost 4 bases and J lost 5; bases outside the gene matches: 6. The CDR3 spans 15 residues. Germline V CDR1 and CDR2: MNHEY, SMNVEV (reference sequence). The CDR3 DNA is TGTGCCAGCAGTTCCCTGGGACAGGGGGCCCACGAGCAGTACTTC. This encodes CASSSLGQGAHEQYF.

This clonotype was observed a few times. The gene calls are TRBV28 and TRBJ2-7, with 8 bases fitting TRBD1. After removal of 7 bases from V and 6 bases from J, the junction contained 14 bases not matched to a gene. Germline V gene sequence: CDR1 MDHEN, CDR2 SYDVKM. This CDR3 has 15 amino acids. CDR3 nucleotides: TGTGCCAGCACCCTGCTGGACAGGGTAGGATCCGAGCAGTACTTC. It codes for CASTLLDRVGSEQYF.

In its sample, this clonotype was seen a few times. V gene TRBV5-1 combines with J gene TRBJ1-1; 7 bases fit TRBD1. The CDR3 is made up of 12 amino acids. The V gene's germline CDR1 is SGHRS and CDR2 YFSETQ. V shed 5 bases and J 8 bases; nucleotides not matched to a gene: 6. The CDR3 spells CASRDTGAEAFF. CDR3 DNA: TGCGCCAGCAGGGATACAGGGGCGGAAGCTTTCTTT.

The CDR3 sequence: CSASGLFNEKLFF. The CDR3 DNA reads as TGCAGTGCTTCGGGACTGTTTAATGAAAAACTGTTTTTT. This chain links TRBV20-1 with TRBJ1-4, with D possibly being TRBD1 (5 bases). With 5 bases removed from V and 4 bases from J, the gap between germline ends came to 11 bases. From germline, CDR1 is DFQATT and CDR2 SNEGSKA (reference sequence). The CDR3 has 13 amino acids.

This chain links TRBV29-1 with TRBJ1-1; TRBD1 matches at 7 bases. J gave up 3 bases and V 7 bases, and 5 bases lay outside the gene matches. CDR3 length: 12 amino acids. CDR1 is SQVTM, CDR2 ANQGSEA, per germline. CDR3 amino acids: CSGGDSHTEAFF. For the CDR3, the DNA is TGCAGCGGCGGGGACAGCCACACTGAAGCTTTCTTT.

This clonotype has more than one count but fewer than ten. This chain joins TRBV12-3 or TRBV12-4 and TRBJ2-2, with D tentatively TRBD1 or TRBD2 (5 bases each). There are 16 residues in the CDR3. V shed 6 bases and J shed 5 bases, with 19 bases lying between them. The CDR3 DNA reads TGTGCCAGCAGCGATCGTGGGGGACGGGGAACCGGGGAGCTGTTTTTT. Its translation: CASSDRGGRGTGELFF.

The V and J genes are TRBV20-1 and TRBJ2-5; D tentatively fits TRBD1 or TRBD2 (5 bases each). The CDR3 is made up of 13 amino acids. The germline V and J ends were trimmed by 5 bases and 4 bases, with 14 bases remaining between them. Germline loops: CDR1 DFQATT, CDR2 SNEGSKA (reference sequence). The CDR3 region is CSAFSEGRETQYF. Here the CDR3 DNA reads TGCAGTGCTTTCAGCGAGGGGAGAGAGACCCAGTACTTC.

The V call is TRBV20-1, the J call TRBJ2-5; D remains unclear. The germline gives CDR1 DFQATT, CDR2 SNEGSKA (reference sequence). V lost 3 bases to trimming and J lost 4 bases, with 18 bases between them. This CDR3 is built from 15 residues. CDR3 sequence (DNA): TGCAGTGCTAGTACGGGTGGCTCGATCCCAGAGACCCAGTACTTC. This translates into CSASTGGSIPETQYF.

Only a few counts were recorded for this clonotype. The genes are TRBV12-3 or TRBV12-4 and TRBJ2-3, with a possible D match to TRBD2 (5 bases). V lost 3 bases to trimming and J lost 2 bases, with 9 bases between them. The CDR3 length is 14 residues. CDR3 sequence (DNA): TGTGCCAGCAGTTTTCGGGGTACCACAGATACGCAGTATTTT. Protein product: CASSFRGTTDTQYF.

This chain joins TRBV7-6 and TRBJ2-7, with D tentatively TRBD1 (6 bases). Germline CDR1 reads SGHVS; CDR2 reads FNYEAQ. The ends were cut back, 1 base at V and 0 bases at J, with 13 bases in the middle. The length of the CDR3 is 16 residues. CDR3 nucleotide sequence: TGTGCCAGCAGCTTAGAAGGGGGTCCCCCCTCCTACGAGCAGTACTTC. Its protein is CASSLEGGPPSYEQYF.

The chain couples TRBV20-1 to TRBJ2-1, with TRBD2 identical over 12 bases. Germline CDR1 is DFQATT and CDR2 is SNEGSKA (reference sequence). Losses at the gene ends were 0 bases for V and 9 bases for J; bases not matched to a gene: 3. The CDR3 has 14 residues. The CDR3 DNA sequence: TGCAGTGCTAGAGACCCTAGCGGGAGGGCTGAGCAGTTCTTC. Protein sequence: CSARDPSGRAEQFF.

This clonotype was found a few times. The chain links TRBV30 to TRBJ2-7; no firm D call. The CDR3 consists of 11 residues. The V gene lost 4 bases and the J gene lost 3 bases, with 7 bases spanning the gap. Germline loops: CDR1 GTSNPN, CDR2 SVGIG (reference sequence). The CDR3 protein is CAWTRDYEQYF. DNA of the CDR3: TGTGCCTGGACTAGGGACTACGAGCAGTACTTC.

The chain joins TRBV7-2 to TRBJ1-2; the D is unclear. The CDR3 contains 12 residues. Germline loops: CDR1 SGHTA, CDR2 FQGNSA. The V and J ends lost 4 bases and 6 bases respectively, with 9 bases between them. CDR3 in DNA: TGTGCCAGCAGCTACGGCTGGGATGGCTACACCTTC. Its protein product is CASSYGWDGYTF.

This clonotype showed up just a few times. The V gene is TRBV5-1, the J gene TRBJ2-1, with D possibly being TRBD2 (6 bases). This CDR3 spans 16 amino acids. CDR1 is SGHRS, CDR2 YFSETQ, per germline. With 3 bases removed from V and 6 bases from J, the gap between germline ends came to 19 bases. This chain's CDR3 is CASSSTGLVDSNEQFF. CDR3 bases: TGCGCCAGCAGCTCCACGGGACTCGTCGATTCCAATGAGCAGTTCTTC.